This T cell receptor beta chain was retrieved from a study of blood T cell repertoires in COVID-19. Study details: Sites in the United States, Italy and Spain provided acute and convalescent COVID-19 samples. PBMCs, B-cell-depleted T cells, or T cells provided the cDNA or gDNA that made up the material.

Per the original methods: Amplification with reference gene primers provided the estimates of nucleated cell counts. This table comes from immunoSEQ multiplex PCR, and its TCRdb copy is limited to in-frame clones, with some not included. D and trimming were read from the DNA, whereas the V and J calls and clone size are those reported in that table. The table shows 200,000 to 300,000 clones, with about 89% occurring only once. V shed 5 bases and J shed 3 bases, with 11 bases lying between them. The CDR3 length is 13 residues. The V gene's germline CDR1 is GTSNPN and CDR2 SVGIG (reference sequence). Material for sequencing was peripheral blood. The sequence was obtained from a middle-aged woman who had recovered from COVID-19. The rearrangement uses TRBV30 and TRBJ1-5, with a possible D match to TRBD1 (6 bases). The CDR3 loop reads CAWQQGFNQPQHF. The CDR3 nucleotides read TGTGCCTGGCAACAGGGATTCAATCAGCCCCAGCATTTT.